The entry below gives a single T cell receptor (beta chain) sequence along with its context. Its antigen is unidentified. The entry originates in a study of CD8 T cells in ankylosing spondylitis. Study-level findings and limits: A TCR beta motif made of about eight highly homologous variants seemed typical of ankylosing spondylitis blood. Before this, some motif variants had been reported in reactive arthritis synovial fluid and blood. Significant enrichment of disease-linked clones was reported in matched ankylosing spondylitis synovial fluid.

Germline V gene sequence: CDR1 LGHDT, CDR2 YNNKEL (reference sequence). CDR3 size: 17 residues. The junction had 15 bases not matched to a gene; V was cut back by 4 bases and J by 5 bases. The TCR beta libraries were generated through quantitative 5'-RACE incorporating molecular barcodes. TCRdb analysed the 5' RACE reads with MiXCR anew, one entry per CDR3 protein. The sample includes fewer than 650,000 distinct CDR3 sequences, 12% of them seen just once. This receptor was identified in a male donor with ankylosing spondylitis. The chain is built from TRBV3-1 and TRBJ1-1; TRBD1 agrees at 8 bases. Sequencing was performed on blood, either unsorted or a sorted T cell fraction (not recorded which). CDR3 protein: CASSLRLTGGVRTEAFF. The CDR3 nucleotides read TGTGCCAGCAGCCTAAGGCTAACAGGGGGTGTGAGGACTGAAGCTTTCTTT.